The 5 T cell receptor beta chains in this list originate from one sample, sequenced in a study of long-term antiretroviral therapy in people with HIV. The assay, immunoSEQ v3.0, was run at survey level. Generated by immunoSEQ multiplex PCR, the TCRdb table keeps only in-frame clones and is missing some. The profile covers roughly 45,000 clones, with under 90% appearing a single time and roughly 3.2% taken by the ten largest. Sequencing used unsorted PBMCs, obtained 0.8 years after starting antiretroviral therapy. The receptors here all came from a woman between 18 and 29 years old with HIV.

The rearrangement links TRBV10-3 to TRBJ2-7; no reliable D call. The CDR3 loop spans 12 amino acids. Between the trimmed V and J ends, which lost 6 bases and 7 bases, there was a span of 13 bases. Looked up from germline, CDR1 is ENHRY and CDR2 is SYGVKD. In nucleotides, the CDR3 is TGTGCCATCAGGGGCCTCGGGCCAGAGCAGTACTTC. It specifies CAIRGLGPEQYF.

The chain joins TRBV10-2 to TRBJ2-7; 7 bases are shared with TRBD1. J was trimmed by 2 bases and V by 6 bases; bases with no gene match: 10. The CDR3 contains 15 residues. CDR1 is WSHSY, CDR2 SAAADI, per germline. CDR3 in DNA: TGCGCCAGCAGCACCGACAGGGATCGGGCCTACGAGCAGTACTTC. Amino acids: CASSTDRDRAYEQYF.

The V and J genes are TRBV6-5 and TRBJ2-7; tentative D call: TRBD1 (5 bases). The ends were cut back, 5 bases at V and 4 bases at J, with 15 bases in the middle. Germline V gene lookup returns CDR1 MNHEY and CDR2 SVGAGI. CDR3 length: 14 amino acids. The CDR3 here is CASSSRVPIYEQYF. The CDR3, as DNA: TGTGCCAGCAGTAGCAGGGTCCCCATATACGAGCAGTACTTC.

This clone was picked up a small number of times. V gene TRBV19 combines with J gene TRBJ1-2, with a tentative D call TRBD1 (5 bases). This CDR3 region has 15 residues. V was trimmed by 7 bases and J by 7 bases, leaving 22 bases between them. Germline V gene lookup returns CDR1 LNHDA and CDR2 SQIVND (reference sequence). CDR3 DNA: TGTGCCAGTACAGACCCGGGACCCTCACGGGGTGGCTACACCTTC. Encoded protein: CASTDPGPSRGGYTF.

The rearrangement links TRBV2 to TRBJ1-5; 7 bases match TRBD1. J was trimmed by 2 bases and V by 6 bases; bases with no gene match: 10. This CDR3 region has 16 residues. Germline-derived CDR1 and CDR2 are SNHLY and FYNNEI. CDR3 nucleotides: TGTGCCAGCAGAGTCGAACAGGGGAGGGGCAATCAGCCCCAGCATTTT. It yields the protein CASRVEQGRGNQPQHF. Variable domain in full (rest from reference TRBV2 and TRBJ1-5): EPEVTQTPSHQVTQMGQEVILRCVPISNHLYFYWYRQILGQKVEFLVSFYNNEISEKSEIFDDQFSVERPDGSNFTLKIRSTKLEDSAMYFCASRVEQGRGNQPQHFGDGTRLSIL.